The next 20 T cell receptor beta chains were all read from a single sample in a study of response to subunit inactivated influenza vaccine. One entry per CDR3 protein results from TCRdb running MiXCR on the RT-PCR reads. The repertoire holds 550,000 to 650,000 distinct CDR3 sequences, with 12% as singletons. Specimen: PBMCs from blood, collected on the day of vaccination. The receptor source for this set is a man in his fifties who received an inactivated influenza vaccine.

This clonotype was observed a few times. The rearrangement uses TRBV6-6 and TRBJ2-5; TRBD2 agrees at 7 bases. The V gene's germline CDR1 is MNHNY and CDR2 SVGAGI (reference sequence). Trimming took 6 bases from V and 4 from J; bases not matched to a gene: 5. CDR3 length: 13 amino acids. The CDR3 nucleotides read TGTGCCAGCAGGCCCGGGAGGCGAGAGACCCAGTACTTC. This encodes CASRPGRRETQYF.

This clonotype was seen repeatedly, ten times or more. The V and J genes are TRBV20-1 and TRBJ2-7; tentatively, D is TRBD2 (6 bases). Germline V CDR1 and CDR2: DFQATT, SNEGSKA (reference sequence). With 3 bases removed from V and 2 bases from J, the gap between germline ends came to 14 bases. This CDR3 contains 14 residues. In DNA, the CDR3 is TGCAGTGCTAGCCAGGACTACTCAACCTACGAGCAGTACTTC. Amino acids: CSASQDYSTYEQYF.

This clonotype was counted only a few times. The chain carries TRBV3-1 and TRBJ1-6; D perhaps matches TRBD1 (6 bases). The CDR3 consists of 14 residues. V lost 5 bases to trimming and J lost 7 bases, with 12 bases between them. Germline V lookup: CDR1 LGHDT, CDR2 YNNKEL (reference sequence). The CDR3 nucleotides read TGTGCCAGCAGCGAACTACAGGGAAATTCACCCCTCCACTTT. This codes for CASSELQGNSPLHF. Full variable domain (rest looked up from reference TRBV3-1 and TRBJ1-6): DTAVSQTPKYLVTQMGNDKSIKCEQNLGHDTMYWYKQDSKKFLKIMFSYNNKELIINETVPNRFSPKSPDKAHLNLHINSLELGDSAVYFCASSELQGNSPLHFGNGTRLTVT.

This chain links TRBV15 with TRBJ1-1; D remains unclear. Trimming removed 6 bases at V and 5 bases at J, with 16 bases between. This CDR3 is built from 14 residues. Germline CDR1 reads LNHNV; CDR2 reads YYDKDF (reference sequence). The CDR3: CATSSPGLWTEAFF. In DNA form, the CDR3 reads TGTGCCACCAGTAGTCCGGGATTGTGGACTGAAGCTTTCTTT.

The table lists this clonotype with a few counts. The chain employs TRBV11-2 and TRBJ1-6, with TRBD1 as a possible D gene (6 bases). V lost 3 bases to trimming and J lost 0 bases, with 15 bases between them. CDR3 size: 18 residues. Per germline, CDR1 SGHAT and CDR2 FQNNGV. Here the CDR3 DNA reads TGTGCCAGCAGCTTCCCCAGGGGCGCAAGCTCCTATAATTCACCCCTCCACTTT. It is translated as CASSFPRGASSYNSPLHF.

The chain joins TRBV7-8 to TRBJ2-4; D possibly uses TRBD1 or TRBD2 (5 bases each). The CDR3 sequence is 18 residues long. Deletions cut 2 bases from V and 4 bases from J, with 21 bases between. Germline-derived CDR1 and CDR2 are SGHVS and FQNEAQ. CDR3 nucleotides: TGTGCCAGCAGCTTAACATCCGTTGTCGGGGCCAGTAAAAACATTCAGTACTTC. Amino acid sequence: CASSLTSVVGASKNIQYF. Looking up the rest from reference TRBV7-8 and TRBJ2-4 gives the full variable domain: GAGVSQSPRYKVAKRGQDVALRCDPISGHVSLFWYQQALGQGPEFLTYFQNEAQLDKSGLPSDRFFAERPEGSVSTLKIQRTQQEDSAVYLCASSLTSVVGASKNIQYFGAGTRLSVL.

The CDR3 here is CASSSRGANQETQYF. The CDR3 DNA reads as TGCGCCAGCAGCTCCCGGGGGGCTAACCAAGAGACCCAGTACTTC. J is TRBJ2-5 and V is TRBV5-1; weak D call: TRBD2 (7 bases). The germline gives CDR1 SGHRS, CDR2 YFSETQ. V gave up 3 bases and J gave up 0 bases, with 12 bases separating them. This CDR3 is built from 15 residues.

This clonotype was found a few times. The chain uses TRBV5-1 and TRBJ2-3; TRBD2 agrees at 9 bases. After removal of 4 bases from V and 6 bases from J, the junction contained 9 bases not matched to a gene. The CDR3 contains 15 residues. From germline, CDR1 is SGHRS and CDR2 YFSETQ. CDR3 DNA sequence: TGCGCCAGCAGCGACCCTAGCGGGGCAGGGGATACGCAGTATTTT. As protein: CASSDPSGAGDTQYF.

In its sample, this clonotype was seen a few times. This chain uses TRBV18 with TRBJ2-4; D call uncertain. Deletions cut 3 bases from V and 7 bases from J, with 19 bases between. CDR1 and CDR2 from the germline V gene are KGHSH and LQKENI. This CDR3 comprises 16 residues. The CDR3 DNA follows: TGTGCCAGCTCACCTATCCCAGGATCTTATGGGAACATTCAGTACTTC. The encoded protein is CASSPIPGSYGNIQYF.

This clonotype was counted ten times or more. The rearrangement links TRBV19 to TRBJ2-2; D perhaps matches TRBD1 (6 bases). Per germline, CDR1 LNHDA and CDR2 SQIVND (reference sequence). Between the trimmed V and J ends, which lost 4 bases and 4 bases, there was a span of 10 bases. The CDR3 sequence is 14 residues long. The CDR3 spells CASSTGQLTGELFF. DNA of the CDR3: TGTGCCAGTAGTACCGGACAGCTCACCGGGGAGCTGTTTTTT.

Here the CDR3 reads CASRPDRASRETQYF. The CDR3 nucleotides read TGTGCCAGCAGGCCGGACAGGGCTTCAAGAGAGACCCAGTACTTC. The genes are TRBV6-1 and TRBJ2-5, with 8 bases lining up with TRBD1. CDR1 and CDR2 from the germline V gene are MNHNS and SASEGT. CDR3 length: 15 residues. V trimming: 6 bases; J trimming: 4 bases; junction bases outside the gene matches: 10.

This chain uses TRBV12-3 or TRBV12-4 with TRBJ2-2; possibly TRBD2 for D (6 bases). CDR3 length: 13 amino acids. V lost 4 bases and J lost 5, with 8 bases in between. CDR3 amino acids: CASSWGLTGELFF. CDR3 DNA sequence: TGTGCCAGCAGTTGGGGACTTACCGGGGAGCTGTTTTTT.

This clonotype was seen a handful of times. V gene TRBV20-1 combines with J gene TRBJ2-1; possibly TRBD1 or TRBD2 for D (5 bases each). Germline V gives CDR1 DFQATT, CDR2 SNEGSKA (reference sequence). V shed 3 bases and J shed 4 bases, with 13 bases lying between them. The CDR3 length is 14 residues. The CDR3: CSASEEGKYNEQFF. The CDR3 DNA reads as TGCAGTGCTAGTGAAGAGGGGAAATACAATGAGCAGTTCTTC.

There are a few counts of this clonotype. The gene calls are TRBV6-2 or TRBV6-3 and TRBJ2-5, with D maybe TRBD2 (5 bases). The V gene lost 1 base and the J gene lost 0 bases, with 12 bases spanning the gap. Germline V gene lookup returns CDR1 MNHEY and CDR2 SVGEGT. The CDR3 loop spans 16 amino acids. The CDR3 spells CASSYLGRSYQETQYF. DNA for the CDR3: TGTGCCAGCAGTTACTTGGGGAGATCGTACCAAGAGACCCAGTACTTC.

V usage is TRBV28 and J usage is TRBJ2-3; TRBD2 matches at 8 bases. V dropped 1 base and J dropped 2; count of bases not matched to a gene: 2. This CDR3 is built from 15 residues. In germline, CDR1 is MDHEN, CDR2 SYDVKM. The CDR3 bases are TGTGCCAGCAGTTTATCTGGACTAGCCACAGATACGCAGTATTTT. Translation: CASSLSGLATDTQYF.

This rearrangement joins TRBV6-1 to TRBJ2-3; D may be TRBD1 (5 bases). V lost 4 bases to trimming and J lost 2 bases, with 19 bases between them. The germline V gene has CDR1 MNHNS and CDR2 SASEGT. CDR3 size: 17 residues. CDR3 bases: TGTGCCAGCAGTGTTACAACAGGACCGCTACTCACAGATACGCAGTATTTT. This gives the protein CASSVTTGPLLTDTQYF.

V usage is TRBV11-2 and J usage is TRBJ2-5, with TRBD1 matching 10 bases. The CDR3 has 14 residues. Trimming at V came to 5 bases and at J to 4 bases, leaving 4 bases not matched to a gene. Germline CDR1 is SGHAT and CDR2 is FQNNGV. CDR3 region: CASSKDRGGETQYF. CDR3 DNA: TGTGCCAGCAGCAAGGACAGGGGGGGAGAGACCCAGTACTTC.

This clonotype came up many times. The CDR3 bases are TGCAGCGTCGTATGGACCTACGAGCAGTACTTC. Protein product: CSVVWTYEQYF. This chain connects TRBV29-1 to TRBJ2-7; D gene unclear. V was cut by 6 bases and J by 2 bases, with 8 bases left in between. This CDR3 region has 11 residues. CDR1 is SQVTM, CDR2 ANQGSEA, per germline.

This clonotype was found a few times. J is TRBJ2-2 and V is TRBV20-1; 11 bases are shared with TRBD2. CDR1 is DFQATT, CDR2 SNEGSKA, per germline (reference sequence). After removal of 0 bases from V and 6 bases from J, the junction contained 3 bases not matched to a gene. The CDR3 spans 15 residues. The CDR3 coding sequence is TGCAGTGCTAGAGAATTGACTAGCGGGGCCGGGGAGCTGTTTTTT. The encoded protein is CSARELTSGAGELFF.

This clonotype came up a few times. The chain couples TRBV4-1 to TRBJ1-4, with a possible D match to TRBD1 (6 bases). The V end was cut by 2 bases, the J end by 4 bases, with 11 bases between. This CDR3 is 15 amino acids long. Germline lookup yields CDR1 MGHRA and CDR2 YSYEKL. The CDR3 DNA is TGCGCCAGCAGCCAAACAGGGATCCGTAATGAAAAACTGTTTTTT. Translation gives CASSQTGIRNEKLFF.